Sequencing of this TCR beta chain was carried out in a study of human T cells and chemical hapten exposure. Study background: Patch testing placed 0.01% DPC on the upper back, with readings at 6 days.

Unique molecular identifiers were attached to individual cDNA molecules within the library. One entry per CDR3 protein, called by TCRdb with MiXCR from the RACE reads. The sample lists roughly 71,000 distinct CDR3 sequences, over 8.5% seen once, with 1.4% in the top ten. The time point is: patch test 3, about 24 weeks after DPC sensitization. Treatment denoted: therapeutic diphenylcyclopropenone sensitization with weekly scalp DPC. The germline CDR1 and CDR2 sequences are MNHEY and SVGAGI. The CDR3 covers 14 residues. Trimming took off 2 bases at V and 0 bases at J, with 7 bases between the two ends. At least ten counts were recorded for this clonotype.

The clonotype comes from a woman in her forties or fifties with alopecia areata. Some clones in this sample may be carry-over from other donors' samples. The V and J genes are TRBV6-5 and TRBJ1-1; possible D gene TRBD1, 5 bases. The sequencing here drew on whole blood, taken in connection with sensitization to the hapten diphenylcyclopropenone (DPC). CDR3 in amino acids: CASSYGTVNTEAFF. CDR3 nucleotides: TGTGCCAGCAGTTACGGGACGGTGAACACTGAAGCTTTCTTT.